A single T cell receptor (beta chain) is shown here with its context. Its antigen is undetermined. J gave up 0 bases and V 3 bases, and 0 bases lay outside the gene matches. CDR1 KGHSH and CDR2 LQKENI come from the germline V gene. There are 14 residues in the CDR3. These data come from a study of cytomegalovirus exposure and HLA in healthy donors. Study in general: Within the Caucasian-associated ancestry cluster were around four fifths of the 398 genotyped donors.

Overall study findings and caveats: It was taken for granted in presence/absence analyses that sequencing depth across donors was roughly uniform.

PCR involved 60 Vbeta and 13 Jbeta primers. Libraries were prepared by immunoSEQ multiplex PCR; TCRdb keeps only in-frame clonotypes and omits some of them. This table holds approximately 100,000 clones. This sequence joins TRBV18 and TRBJ1-1, with 8 bases lining up with TRBD1. This TCR derives from a man aged 45 to 65 in good health and CMV-seronegative. The sample comprised PBMCs. The CDR3 bases are TGTGCCAGCTCACCGACAGGGGTGAACACTGAAGCTTTCTTT. Its translation is CASSPTGVNTEAFF. Drawing the rest from reference TRBV18 and TRBJ1-1, the complete variable domain is NAGVMQNPRHLVRRRGQEARLRCSPMKGHSHVYWYRQLPEEGLKFMVYLQKENIIDESGMPKERFSAEFPKEGPSILRIQQVVRGDSAAYFCASSPTGVNTEAFFGQGTRLTVV.